The T cell receptor beta chain described here comes from a study of spatial heterogeneity in lung cancer. Notes on the study in general: Detection of ubiquitous tumor TCRs in blood was higher at resection than follow-up.

Every TCR cDNA molecule carried a tag that served as a unique molecular identifier. TCRdb passed the 5' RACE reads through MiXCR, listing each CDR3 protein once. The top ten clones hold 35% to 40% of a sample with over 25,000 distinct CDR3 sequences, 7.5% to 9.5% of them seen once. There are many counts of this clonotype. Its antigen is not known. Time point of the sample: sample taken at primary tumor resection. Without sorting, whole RNA was sequenced from tumor, nontumor lung or frozen PBMC. Samples were donated by 72 untreated early-stage non-small cell lung cancer patients. The CDR3 is 15 amino acids. Germline V gene data show CDR1 as MNHEY and CDR2 as SMNVEV (reference sequence). V shed 6 bases and J shed 0 bases, with 9 bases lying between them.

The gene calls are TRBV27 and TRBJ1-6; tentative D call: TRBD1 (5 bases). The sequences come from PBMCs, collected at surgery. The TCR was taken from a female donor with early-stage non-small cell lung cancer. CDR3 in DNA: TGTGCCAGCAGCTGGGACCACTCCTATAATTCACCCCTCCACTTT. Encoded protein: CASSWDHSYNSPLHF.